The rows below give T cell receptor beta chains drawn from one sample of a study of blood T cell repertoires in COVID-19. Generated by immunoSEQ multiplex PCR, the TCRdb table keeps only in-frame clones and is missing some. The sample yields some 340,000 clones, more than 85% seen once. The sample was PBMCs or T cells enriched from blood (not recorded which). The receptors shown here come from a woman aged 30 to 39 who had been exposed to COVID-19. CDR3s include the opening cysteine and the closing phenylalanine or tryptophan. D genes are given only for firm matches. Clone size is stated in some rows and not others, as once, few, many or a class when expanded.

clone_size	j_call	d_call	v_call	cdr3_nt	cdr3_aa
.	TRBJ1-2	.	TRBV19	TGTGCCAGTAGTCTTCTTTCCCGAACAGGTTCCTATGGCTACACCTTC	CASSLLSRTGSYGYTF
.	TRBJ2-7	.	TRBV4-3	TGCGCCAGCAGCCAGGAAATAGGGCGCGGGGGCTCTAAGGACTTC	CASSQEIGRGGSKDF
few	TRBJ2-6	.	TRBV7-6	TGTGCCAGCAGCCCCGTGGCCTCGACTGGGGCCAACGTCCTGACTTTC	CASSPVASTGANVLTF
.	TRBJ2-4	.	TRBV27	TGTGCCAGCAGTCCCCTCGGGGAGTACAAAAACATTCAGTACTTC	CASSPLGEYKNIQYF
.	TRBJ2-7	.	TRBV18	TGTGCCAGCTCACCGGTTCCGCCGCAAACTCAAACCTACGAGCAGTACTTC	CASSPVPPQTQTYEQYF
.	TRBJ2-3	.	TRBV7-3	TGTGCCAGCAGCTTAATCGGGGCGGGGGATACGCAGTATTTT	CASSLIGAGDTQYF
once	TRBJ2-7	TRBD2	TRBV7-8	TGTGCCAGCAGCCAAGGGAGGGGAGCCCCTGGGGAGCAGTACTTC	CASSQGRGAPGEQYF
.	TRBJ1-3	TRBD1	TRBV28	TGTGCCAGCAGTTACCCCCCCGGGACAGGGGCCTATAAACATTTT	CASSYPPGTGAYKHF
.	TRBJ1-2	.	TRBV7-9	TGTGCCAGCAGCGCGGGGAATTTAGGCTACACCTTC	CASSAGNLGYTF
.	TRBJ1-2	.	TRBV29-1	TGCAGCGTTGAAGTTAGTCACGGTTATGGCTACACCTTC	CSVEVSHGYGYTF
.	TRBJ1-3	.	TRBV6-5	TGTGCCAGCAGTTACGCGGGACTCACTGGAAACACCATATATTTT	CASSYAGLTGNTIYF
.	TRBJ1-5	TRBD1	TRBV19	TGTGCCAGTAATCAACAGGGGATCGATAGCAATCAGCCCCAGCATTTT	CASNQQGIDSNQPQHF
.	TRBJ2-1	TRBD2	TRBV24-1	TGTGCCACCCAGAAAGCGGGGGGCGATTACAATGAGCAGTTCTTC	CATQKAGGDYNEQFF
.	TRBJ1-2	TRBD1	TRBV7-2	TGTGCCAGCAGTTTTGGACAGGTCAATGGCTACACCTTC	CASSFGQVNGYTF
once	TRBJ1-2	TRBD1	TRBV5-4	TGTGCCAGCAGCTTCCAGGGGGGAGGTGGCTACACCTTC	CASSFQGGGGYTF
.	TRBJ2-1	TRBD2	TRBV4-2	TGTGCCAGCAGCCAAGAGGCATTAATAGCGGGGGGAGCCTACAATGAGCAGTTCTTC	CASSQEALIAGGAYNEQFF
.	TRBJ2-7	TRBD1	TRBV6-6	TGTGCCAGCAGTTACTGGACAGGATTCTACGAGCAGTACTTC	CASSYWTGFYEQYF
.	TRBJ2-3	TRBD2	TRBV18	TGTGCCAGCTCGCAACTAGCGGGGGGGCCGGCAGATACGCAGTATTTT	CASSQLAGGPADTQYF
.	TRBJ2-3	.	TRBV30	TGTGCCTGGTCCCAGGGTTCTAGCACAGATACGCAGTATTTT	CAWSQGSSTDTQYF
.	TRBJ2-1	TRBD2	TRBV5-1	TGCGCCAGCAGGGGGGGGTACAATGAGCAGTTCTTC	CASRGGYNEQFF